The entry below describes one T cell receptor (beta chain). These data originate in a study of cytomegalovirus exposure and HLA in healthy donors. Only in-frame clones appear in the TCRdb table, and some are missing; sequencing was by immunoSEQ multiplex PCR. This sample yields 65,000 or so clones, of which under 95% are seen a single time; 1% to 1.5% belongs to the top ten. The CDR3 is made up of 15 amino acids. Germline CDR1 and CDR2: SEHNR and FQNEAQ (reference sequence). The V segment lost 3 bases and the J segment 5 bases; nucleotides outside the gene matches: 5. This TCR came from a woman younger than 30 in good health and CMV-seronegative. The sample comprised PBMCs. The rearrangement uses TRBV7-9 and TRBJ2-1, with 9 bases matching TRBD1. This CDR3 reads CASSFTGTGNNEQFF. The CDR3 bases are TGTGCCAGCAGCTTCACCGGGACAGGGAACAATGAGCAGTTCTTC.